These 16 T cell receptor beta chains came from one sample sequenced in a study of Ad26.COV2.S vaccination and SARS-CoV-2 variants. The method was immunoSEQ multiplex PCR; TCRdb's version includes in-frame clones alone and lacks a portion of them. The sample holds about 680,000 clones, around 90% seen once. Sample treatment: 15 to 20 received Ad26.COV2.S at low or high dose, single or two shots; about five received placebo; per-sample allocation not given. Sampling happened 63 days after the first vaccine or placebo injection. The sample in question was peripheral blood, obtained in a trial of Ad26.COV2.S vaccine versus placebo. These receptors all come from a person aged 18-60 years who received the Ad26.COV2.S COVID-19 vaccine or a placebo.

This sequence joins TRBV11-3 and TRBJ2-1; TRBD2 aligns across 10 bases. The V and J ends lost 4 bases and 5 bases, in that order; junction bases with no gene match: 5. Germline V gene lookup returns CDR1 SGHNT and CDR2 YENEEA. The CDR3 is 15 amino acids. The CDR3 spells CASSSPGLAHNEQFF. The CDR3 bases are TGTGCCAGCAGCTCCCCGGGACTAGCGCACAATGAGCAGTTCTTC.

As concerns this clone: At the DNA level, this CDR3 is encoded by other sequences in the same sample as well. V and J are TRBV5-4 and TRBJ2-5; D gene ambiguous. Germline CDR1 SGHNT, CDR2 YYREEE (reference sequence). V lost 2 bases, J lost 6 bases, and 5 bases lay in between. The CDR3 runs 11 residues. The CDR3, as DNA: TGTGCCAGCAGCTTCCTACAGACCCAGTACTTC. Translated, it gives CASSFLQTQYF.

The rearrangement links TRBV30 to TRBJ1-1, with D unresolved. Trimming shortened V by 8 bases and J by 2 bases, and 12 bases separated the two germline ends. Germline-derived CDR1 and CDR2 are GTSNPN and SVGIG (reference sequence). This CDR3 spans 12 amino acids. The CDR3 reads CAEARLNTEAFF. The CDR3 DNA reads as TGTGCCGAGGCGAGACTAAACACTGAAGCTTTCTTT. Full variable domain (missing parts from reference TRBV30 and TRBJ1-1): SQTIHQWPATLVQPVGSPLSLECTVEGTSNPNLYWYRQAAGRGLQLLFYSVGIGQISSEVPQNLSASRPQDRQFILSSKKLLLSDSGFYLCAEARLNTEAFFGQGTRLTVV.

The V gene is TRBV5-1, the J gene TRBJ2-6; possible D gene TRBD2, 7 bases. The V gene's germline CDR1 is SGHRS and CDR2 YFSETQ. The CDR3 totals 19 residues. Trimming shortened V by 4 bases and J by 0 bases, and 20 bases separated the two germline ends. The DNA of the CDR3 is TGCGCCAGCAGCGGGACTCTGGGGGGGCCCCACTCTGGGGCCAACGTCCTGACTTTC. It is translated as CASSGTLGGPHSGANVLTF. Based on the CDR3 plus reference TRBV5-1 and TRBJ2-6, the full variable domain is KAGVTQTPRYLIKTRGQQVTLSCSPISGHRSVSWYQQTPGQGLQFLFEYFSETQRNKGNFPGRFSGRQFSNSRSEMNVSTLELGDSALYLCASSGTLGGPHSGANVLTFGAGSRLTVL.

The chain links TRBV2 to TRBJ2-6; the D gene could be TRBD1 or TRBD2 (5 bases each). This CDR3 comprises 15 residues. Germline CDR1 is SNHLY and CDR2 is FYNNEI. Trimming cost V 6 bases and J 1 base, with 10 bases left between them. CDR3: CASRGTSSGANVLTF. The CDR3 nucleotides read TGTGCCAGCAGGGGGACGAGTTCTGGGGCCAACGTCCTGACTTTC.

The rearrangement uses TRBV10-3 and TRBJ1-2; D is ambiguous. V lost 7 bases and J 4 bases, leaving 13 bases between the germline ends. Germline V CDR1 and CDR2: ENHRY, SYGVKD. This CDR3 spans 13 amino acids. This CDR3 is CAIKEGSGYGYTF. CDR3 DNA: TGTGCCATCAAGGAGGGATCTGGCTATGGCTACACCTTC.

The CDR3 is CASSPTDYEEKLFF. CDR3 nucleotides: TGTGCCAGCAGCCCCACGGATTACGAAGAAAAACTGTTTTTT. This chain joins TRBV27 and TRBJ1-4; D not resolved. There are 14 residues in the CDR3. Germline CDR1 MNHEY, CDR2 SMNVEV (reference sequence). Trimming cost V 6 bases and J 8 bases, with 16 bases left between them. Full variable domain (outside the CDR3, taken from reference TRBV27 and TRBJ1-4): EAQVTQNPRYLITVTGKKLTVTCSQNMNHEYMSWYRQDPGLGLRQIYYSMNVEVTDKGDVPEGYKVSRKEKRNFPLILESPSPNQTSLYFCASSPTDYEEKLFFGSGTQLSVL.

This clone has a single count. This chain links TRBV7-3 with TRBJ1-1, with D unclear. The CDR3 runs to 14 residues. V was trimmed by 2 bases and J by 1 base, leaving 8 bases between them. Germline values: CDR1 SGHTA, CDR2 FQGTGA. The CDR3 loop is CASSLGISNTEAFF. The CDR3 bases are TGTGCCAGCAGCTTAGGCATATCGAACACTGAAGCTTTCTTT. Full variable domain (remainder filled in from reference TRBV7-3 and TRBJ1-1): GAGVSQTPSNKVTEKGKYVELRCDPISGHTALYWYRQSLGQGPEFLIYFQGTGAADDSGLPNDRFFAVRPEGSVSTLKIQRTERGDSAVYLCASSLGISNTEAFFGQGTRLTVV.

The chain recombines TRBV7-9 with TRBJ1-2; 10 bases map to TRBD1. Germline values: CDR1 SEHNR, CDR2 FQNEAQ (reference sequence). The CDR3 runs 14 residues. Unmatched junction bases numbered 4, after V lost 3 bases and J lost 6 bases. CDR3 in DNA: TGTGCCAGCAGCTTCGGAGGACAGGGGGATGGCTACACCTTC. It is translated as CASSFGGQGDGYTF.

The chain employs TRBV3-1 (or the pseudogene TRBV3-2) and TRBJ2-1; no clear D. CDR3 length: 13 residues. CDR1 LGHDT and CDR2 YNNKEL come from the germline V gene (reference sequence). Deletions cut 0 bases from V and 8 bases from J, with 8 bases between. CDR3: CASSQDPIDEQFF. CDR3 in DNA: TGTGCCAGCAGCCAAGACCCCATCGATGAGCAGTTCTTC.

The chain has TRBV29-1 and TRBJ2-6; D uncertain. The CDR3 extends over 12 amino acids. The germline CDR1 and CDR2 sequences are SQVTM and ANQGSEA. The V gene lost 1 base and the J gene lost 12 bases, with 10 bases spanning the gap. CDR3 nucleotides: TGCAGCGTTGAAGGAGAGAAAAGCGTCCTGACTTTC. Translating gives CSVEGEKSVLTF.

The chain employs TRBV4-3 and TRBJ2-2; 10 nucleotides match TRBD1. The ends lost 0 bases at V and 4 bases at J; junction bases unmatched: 5. The CDR3 consists of 17 residues. CDR1 is LGHNA, CDR2 YSLEER, per germline. Written as DNA, the CDR3 is TGCGCCAGCAGCCAAGAGCCGGGACAGGGGATCACCGGGGAGCTGTTTTTT. Its protein product is CASSQEPGQGITGELFF.

The chain joins TRBV24-1 to TRBJ2-5, with 7 bases fitting TRBD1. Trimming removed 4 bases from V and 4 bases from J; junction bases left unmatched: 11. The germline V gene encodes CDR1 KGHDR and CDR2 SFDVKD. This CDR3 spans 16 amino acids. CDR3 DNA sequence: TGTGCCACCAGTGACCCGACAGGGATTGGTATAGAGACCCAGTACTTC. Translating it yields CATSDPTGIGIETQYF.

This clone occurred once. This chain uses TRBV6-2 or TRBV6-3 with TRBJ2-5; no reliable D call. CDR1 and CDR2 (germline): MNHEY, SVGEGT. CDR3 length equals 15 residues. Trimming took off 2 bases at V and 5 bases at J, with 15 bases between the two ends. The CDR3 loop is CASSYSIGLGETQYF. In DNA, the CDR3 is TGTGCCAGCAGTTACAGTATCGGATTGGGGGAGACCCAGTACTTC.

Written as DNA, the CDR3 is TGTGCCAGCAGCCTCCGGGACCTGGGGGGAGAAGAGACCCAGTACTTC. It encodes CASSLRDLGGEETQYF. The V and J genes are TRBV6-6 and TRBJ2-5; tentative D call: TRBD2 (6 bases). Trimming cost V 6 bases and J 3 bases, with 20 bases left between them. Germline-derived CDR1 and CDR2 are MNHNY and SVGAGI (reference sequence). CDR3 size: 16 residues.

This clone was detected once. The rearrangement uses TRBV3-1 (or the pseudogene TRBV3-2) and TRBJ2-4; the D gene is possibly TRBD1 (7 bases). The CDR3 loop spans 15 amino acids. The germline V gene has CDR1 LGHDT and CDR2 YNNKEL (reference sequence). Trimming took 4 bases from V and 6 from J, leaving 16 bases between them. CDR3 residues: CASSRWRDSLNIQYF. The CDR3 DNA follows: TGTGCCAGCAGCCGATGGAGGGACAGCTTAAACATTCAGTACTTC.